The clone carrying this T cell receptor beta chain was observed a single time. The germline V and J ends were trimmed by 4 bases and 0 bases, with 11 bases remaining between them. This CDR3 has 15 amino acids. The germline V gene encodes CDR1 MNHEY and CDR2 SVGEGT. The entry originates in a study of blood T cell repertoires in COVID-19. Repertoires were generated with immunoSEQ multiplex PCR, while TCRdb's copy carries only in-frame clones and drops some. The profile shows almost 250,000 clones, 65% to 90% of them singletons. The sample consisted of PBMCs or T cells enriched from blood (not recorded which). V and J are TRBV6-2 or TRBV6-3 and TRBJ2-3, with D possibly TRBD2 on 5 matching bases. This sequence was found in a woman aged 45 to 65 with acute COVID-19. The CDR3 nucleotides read TGTGCCAGCAGTTCACGGGATTCTAGCACAGATACGCAGTATTTT. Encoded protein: CASSSRDSSTDTQYF.